The 20 T cell receptor beta chains listed next were all sequenced from one sample in a study of PD-L1 blockade in urothelial cancer (dated by TCRdb to the late 2010s). The sample's time point label, decoded: pretreatment peripheral blood. The library relied on the immunoSEQ multiplex PCR assay. The table comes from immuneACCESS by way of TCRdb, which keeps in-frame sequences with V and J called. Part of the clones is missing from these tables; in studies checked, under half for an unresolved V gene and the rest for unknown reasons. Counted in this sample were about 76,000 clones; under 90% of them appeared once. The ten largest make up under 6% of the sample. The material sequenced was PBMCs, taken around atezolizumab (anti-PD-L1) treatment. These TCRs come from a man aged 70 or older with urothelial cancer.

The chain combines TRBV6-1 with TRBJ2-5; TRBD1 might be the D (6 bases). The CDR3 runs 13 residues. V was trimmed by 11 bases and J by 1 base, leaving 14 bases between them. The V gene's germline CDR1 is MNHNS and CDR2 SASEGT. The DNA for the CDR3 is TGTGCCTGCCGACAGGCCGTCCAAGAGACCCAGTACTTC. Its translation is CACRQAVQETQYF.

This clone has a handful of counts. The V call is TRBV5-1, the J call TRBJ2-2, with D possibly matching TRBD2 (6 bases). Trimming took 4 bases from V and 4 from J, leaving 14 bases between them. This CDR3 spans 15 amino acids. From germline, CDR1 is SGHRS and CDR2 YFSETQ. The CDR3 bases are TGCGCCAGCAGCCCCGATGGACTACCCACCGGGGAGCTGTTTTTT. It codes for CASSPDGLPTGELFF.

This chain uses TRBV5-5 with TRBJ2-2, with 7 bases aligning to TRBD2. CDR1 is SGHKS, CDR2 YYEKEE, per germline (reference sequence). V was clipped by 0 bases and J by 6 bases; unmatched bases: 17. The CDR3 runs to 19 residues. The CDR3 loop is CASSLVRLAANARAGELFF. The CDR3 region has the DNA TGTGCCAGCAGCTTGGTCCGGCTAGCGGCGAACGCCAGGGCCGGGGAGCTGTTTTTT.

Only one count was recorded for this clone. The chain combines TRBV5-1 with TRBJ2-6; maybe TRBD1 (6 bases). The germline V gene has CDR1 SGHRS and CDR2 YFSETQ. Trimming removed 2 bases at V and 1 base at J, with 10 bases between. The CDR3 is 16 residues long. The CDR3 reads CASSLQGGSGANVLTF. CDR3 nucleotide sequence: TGCGCCAGCAGCTTACAGGGCGGATCTGGGGCCAACGTCCTGACTTTC.

This chain joins TRBV15 and TRBJ2-7; 9 bases agree with TRBD1. The CDR3 consists of 14 residues. V lost 8 bases, J lost 3 bases, and 8 bases stayed unmatched. CDR1 is LNHNV, CDR2 YYDKDF, per germline (reference sequence). CDR3 amino acids: CATGTGTGIYEQYF. The CDR3 coding sequence is TGTGCCACCGGAACCGGGACAGGGATCTACGAGCAGTACTTC.

The chain uses TRBV11-2 and TRBJ2-7; 10 nucleotides line up with TRBD2. Germline loops: CDR1 SGHAT, CDR2 FQNNGV. After removal of 5 bases from V and 3 bases from J, the junction contained 1 base not matched to a gene. The CDR3 sequence is 13 residues long. The CDR3 nucleotides are TGTGCCAGCAGCGGGACTAGCGTCTACGAGCAGTACTTC. It codes for CASSGTSVYEQYF.

Note on this clone: Other nucleotide sequences from this sample produce the same CDR3. V is TRBV9 and J is TRBJ2-1, with D maybe TRBD1 (5 bases). The CDR3 has 13 amino acids. The germline V gene has CDR1 SGDLS and CDR2 YYNGEE. V dropped 1 base and J dropped 7 bases, with 9 bases sitting between them. The CDR3 nucleotides read TGTGCCAGCAGCGTAAGGGGTGGTAATGAGCAGTTCTTC. This codes for CASSVRGGNEQFF.

This sequence joins TRBV5-4 and TRBJ2-2; 7 nucleotides align to TRBD1. This CDR3 region has 16 residues. Germline V CDR1 and CDR2: SGHNT, YYREEE (reference sequence). V lost 5 bases to trimming and J lost 0 bases; unmatched junction nucleotides: 7. The DNA of the CDR3 is TGTGCCAGCAGTCCGGGACAGAAACCGAACACCGGGGAGCTGTTTTTT. Its protein is CASSPGQKPNTGELFF.

This chain links TRBV18 with TRBJ2-5; 9 nucleotides align to TRBD2. Trimming at V came to 3 bases and at J to 4 bases, leaving 6 bases not matched to a gene. This CDR3 has 15 amino acids. CDR1 and CDR2 from the germline V gene are KGHSH and LQKENI. The chain's CDR3 is CASSPSASGVETQYF. CDR3 DNA: TGTGCCAGCTCACCCTCGGCTAGCGGGGTAGAGACCCAGTACTTC.

This clone showed up just a few times. This chain links TRBV28 with TRBJ1-5; tentatively, D is TRBD1 (6 bases). Trimming removed 4 bases at V and 3 bases at J, with 16 bases between. CDR1 and CDR2 from the germline V gene are MDHEN and SYDVKM. The CDR3 has 16 residues. The chain's CDR3 is CASSSPLGQYNQPQHF. For the CDR3, the DNA is TGTGCCAGCAGTTCCCCTCTCGGACAGTACAATCAGCCCCAGCATTTT.

V usage is TRBV9 and J usage is TRBJ2-7, with 9 bases matching TRBD1. Unmatched junction bases numbered 12, after V lost 4 bases and J lost 7 bases. Germline V gene lookup returns CDR1 SGDLS and CDR2 YYNGEE. This CDR3 is built from 15 residues. The CDR3 is CASSPRDRVGWEQYF. CDR3 nucleotide sequence: TGTGCCAGCAGCCCTCGGGACAGGGTAGGCTGGGAGCAGTACTTC.

This chain joins TRBV2 and TRBJ1-5; possibly TRBD1 for D (6 bases). CDR1 SNHLY and CDR2 FYNNEI come from the germline V gene. The length of the CDR3 is 12 residues. Trimming stripped 6 bases from V and 11 bases from J, with 14 bases between. Here the CDR3 reads CASRAGAGSQHF. Written as DNA, the CDR3 is TGTGCCAGCAGGGCAGGGGCCGGTTCCCAGCATTTT.

The chain's CDR3 is CASSLPGQGGSPLHF. The CDR3 DNA reads TGCGCCAGCAGCTTGCCGGGACAGGGGGGTTCACCCCTCCACTTT. This rearrangement joins TRBV5-1 to TRBJ1-6, with 11 nucleotides matching TRBD1. This CDR3 has 15 amino acids. V dropped 1 base and J dropped 9; count of bases not matched to a gene: 3. CDR1 SGHRS and CDR2 YFSETQ come from the germline V gene.

This chain uses TRBV7-9 with TRBJ2-3; 9 positions agree with TRBD2. This CDR3 region has 15 residues. Germline V CDR1 and CDR2: SEHNR, FQNEAQ (reference sequence). V lost 0 bases to trimming and J lost 5 bases; unmatched junction nucleotides: 3. The CDR3 is CASSLAVAGEDTQYF. CDR3 DNA sequence: TGTGCCAGCAGCTTAGCGGTAGCGGGAGAAGATACGCAGTATTTT.

The CDR3 is CASSPPEGDAGADTQYF. The CDR3 DNA is TGTGCCAGCAGCCCACCGGAAGGCGATGCGGGAGCAGATACGCAGTATTTT. The V and J genes are TRBV7-2 and TRBJ2-3, with TRBD2 identical over 7 bases. Germline-derived CDR1 and CDR2 are SGHTA and FQGNSA. Trimming removed 5 bases from V and 4 bases from J; junction bases left unmatched: 15. CDR3 length equals 17 residues.

The CDR3 sequence is CASSDRLSYEQYF. CDR3 bases: TGCGCCAGCAGTGACAGACTATCCTACGAGCAGTACTTC. The chain links TRBV10-2 to TRBJ2-7, with D perhaps matching TRBD2 (5 bases). Trimming removed 3 bases at V and 1 base at J, with 7 bases between. Germline V gene data show CDR1 as WSHSY and CDR2 as SAAADI. This CDR3 is 13 amino acids long.

This clone was detected only once. The chain employs TRBV5-1 and TRBJ2-7; 8 bases match TRBD2. CDR1 and CDR2 (germline): SGHRS, YFSETQ. The CDR3 has 15 amino acids. After removal of 0 bases from V and 2 bases from J, the junction contained 4 bases not matched to a gene. The CDR3 protein is CASSLVRGGTYEQYF. CDR3 nucleotide sequence: TGCGCCAGCAGCTTGGTTCGGGGGGGGACCTACGAGCAGTACTTC.

The chain carries TRBV5-1 and TRBJ2-2; TRBD2 agrees at 7 bases. Germline-derived CDR1 and CDR2 are SGHRS and YFSETQ. Trimming took 0 bases from V and 0 from J; bases not matched to a gene: 14. The CDR3 has 20 amino acids. The CDR3 is CASSLDRGRASGPNTGELFF. The CDR3 DNA sequence: TGCGCCAGCAGCTTGGATAGAGGCCGGGCTAGCGGACCGAACACCGGGGAGCTGTTTTTT.

The chain joins TRBV11-2 to TRBJ2-7; D possibly corresponds to TRBD1 (6 bases). Germline V CDR1 and CDR2: SGHAT, FQNNGV. V lost 5 bases, J lost 6 bases, and 14 bases lay in between. The CDR3 has 13 amino acids. The CDR3 loop reads CASSAGVLGEQYF. The CDR3, as DNA: TGTGCCAGCAGCGCAGGGGTCCTAGGCGAGCAGTACTTC.

V gene TRBV9 combines with J gene TRBJ2-2, with TRBD2 as a possible D gene (6 bases). Trimming took 4 bases from V and 1 from J, leaving 14 bases between them. The CDR3 length is 16 residues. Germline-derived CDR1 and CDR2 are SGDLS and YYNGEE. The CDR3 coding sequence is TGTGCCAGCAGCCCCGGGACTCGACTGAACACCGGGGAGCTGTTTTTT. Its protein is CASSPGTRLNTGELFF.